Detailed here is one T cell receptor (beta chain). Its antigen is not identified. This specimen belongs to a study of monozygotic twins with inflammatory bowel disease. Study results and caveats: The analysis failed to separate different T cell subtypes. IBD patients shared fewer clonotypes with others than healthy twins, especially with disease activity. Support for any single strong IBD-associated signal or clonotype was not found.

Germline values: CDR1 DFQATT, CDR2 SNEGSKA (reference sequence). This CDR3 has 14 residues. TCRdb re-called the 5' RACE reads; every CDR3 protein appears as one record, without DNA. This table holds some 400,000 distinct CDR3 sequences. The clonotype originates from a human donor with ulcerative colitis or Crohn's disease, or a healthy co-twin of an affected twin (not recorded which). Sequencing used blood. This chain connects TRBV20-1 to TRBJ1-1; lacking DNA, the TRBD1 call made by TCRdb goes unchecked. The CDR3 sequence: CSARDVRGHTEAFF.